This T cell receptor (beta chain) appears in the sequencing data of a study of cytomegalovirus exposure and HLA in healthy donors. Regarding the study as a whole: A few chains tied to CMV proved CMV antigen-specific in vitro. First-cohort TCR clusters tended to co-occur in the roughly 120 validation repertoires, a later analysis found. Most TCR sequences proved rare, with some public TCRs found in many donors. The study flagged 150 to 200 TCR beta chains as cytomegalovirus-associated.

Germline loops: CDR1 SGHAT, CDR2 FQNNGV. Trimming removed 8 bases from V and 0 bases from J; junction bases left unmatched: 12. This CDR3 is 16 amino acids long. On this clone itself: Its target is not known.

Generated by immunoSEQ multiplex PCR, the TCRdb table keeps only in-frame clones and is missing some. The table includes around 400,000 clones, more than 80% detected once. The material sequenced was PBMCs. This sequence joins TRBV11-2 and TRBJ2-7, with 8 positions matching TRBD1. This receptor was identified in a woman under 30 in good health and CMV-seronegative. The CDR3 DNA reads as TGTGCCAGCTTACTATGGACAGGGCCGAACTCCTACGAGCAGTACTTC. Translation gives CASLLWTGPNSYEQYF.